This TCR beta chain was captured in a study of identical twins. The germline V and J ends were trimmed by 4 bases and 3 bases, with 9 bases remaining between them. This CDR3 spans 12 amino acids. CDR1 and CDR2 from the germline V gene are SQVTM and ANQGSEA. As regards this clonotype: What it recognizes is unknown.

TCRdb passed the 5' RACE reads through MiXCR, listing each CDR3 protein once. The sample yields 450,000 or so distinct CDR3 sequences, 13% to 15% seen once. Study conclusions and caveats: Fewer insertions characterized abundant cord blood beta clonotypes, whereas memory repertoires showed none.

These same records also appear under a second study, on yellow fever vaccine responses in identical twins.

The TCR originated in a woman between 18 and 29 years old in good health. The genes are TRBV29-1 and TRBJ2-5, with TRBD1 as a possible D gene (6 bases). The sequenced material came from CD4+ T cells sorted from blood. The CDR3 loop is CSVVSGEETQYF. CDR3 nucleotide sequence: TGCAGCGTTGTTTCAGGGGAAGAGACCCAGTACTTC.